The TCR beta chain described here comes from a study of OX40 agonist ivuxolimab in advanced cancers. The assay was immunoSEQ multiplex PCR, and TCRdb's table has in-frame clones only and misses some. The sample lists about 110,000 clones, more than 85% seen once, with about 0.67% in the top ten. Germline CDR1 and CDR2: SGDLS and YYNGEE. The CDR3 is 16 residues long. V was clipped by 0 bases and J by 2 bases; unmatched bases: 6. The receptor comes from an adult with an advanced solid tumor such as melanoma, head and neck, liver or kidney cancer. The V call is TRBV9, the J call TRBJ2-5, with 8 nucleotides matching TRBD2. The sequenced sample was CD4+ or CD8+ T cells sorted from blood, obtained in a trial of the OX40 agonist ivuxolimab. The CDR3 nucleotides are TGTGCCAGCAGCGTAGGGGGTAGCGGGAATCAAGAGACCCAGTACTTC. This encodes CASSVGGSGNQETQYF.